Presented here are 30 T cell receptor beta chains from one specimen sequenced in a study of T cells in Graves' hyperthyroidism and ophthalmopathy. TCR beta CDR3 regions were amplified from RNA transcripts. RT-PCR in the first round (using the HTBI primer set) targeted the TCR CDR3. MiXCR was run by TCRdb on the multiplex PCR reads, yielding one entry per CDR3 protein. Of about 580,000 distinct CDR3 sequences listed, more than 45% are singletons. Material for sequencing was peripheral blood or thyroid tissue (not recorded which). The receptors were gathered from a woman between 18 and 30 years old with Graves' hyperthyroidism.

This clonotype was counted a single time. This chain joins TRBV10-3 and TRBJ1-1; the match to TRBD1 covers 9 bases. Unmatched junction bases numbered 6, after V lost 4 bases and J lost 6 bases. The CDR3 runs 14 residues. CDR1 is ENHRY and CDR2 is SYGVKD in the germline V gene. The CDR3 sequence is CAISGDRVSPEAFF. The CDR3 DNA is TGTGCCATCAGTGGGGACAGGGTGAGCCCTGAAGCTTTCTTT.

This clonotype was seen more than once but under ten times. CDR3 amino acids: CASRDQGDSNQPQHF. As DNA, the CDR3 is TGTGCCAGCAGAGATCAGGGGGATAGCAATCAGCCCCAGCATTTT. The chain is built from TRBV7-2 and TRBJ1-5; 7 bases map to TRBD1. Losses at the gene ends were 6 bases for V and 0 bases for J; bases not matched to a gene: 5. The germline CDR1 and CDR2 sequences are SGHTA and FQGNSA. The CDR3 consists of 15 residues.

V usage is TRBV10-3 and J usage is TRBJ1-2; 10 nucleotides align to TRBD1. The CDR3 is made up of 14 amino acids. Germline V gives CDR1 ENHRY, CDR2 SYGVKD. After removal of 0 bases from V and 7 bases from J, the junction contained 2 bases not matched to a gene. CDR3 sequence reads: CAISESRQGAGYTF. In nucleotides, the CDR3 is TGTGCCATCAGTGAGTCAAGACAGGGGGCTGGCTACACCTTC.

A word on this clonotype: It may be a read error: a sequence one base away is much more abundant. The chain combines TRBV2 with TRBJ1-1; D is perhaps TRBD1 (6 bases). The germline gives CDR1 SNHLY, CDR2 FYNNEI. The CDR3 is made up of 16 amino acids. The CDR3 bases are TGTGCCGGCAGTGAAGGGGGAGGTTCCCAGAGCACTGAAGCTTTCTTT. Residues: CAGSEGGGSQSTEAFF. The full variable domain, with the rest looked up from reference TRBV2 and TRBJ1-1, is EPEVTQTPSHQVTQMGQEVILRCVPISNHLYFYWYRQILGQKVEFLVSFYNNEISEKSEIFDDQFSVERPDGSNFTLKIRSTKLEDSAMYFCAGSEGGGSQSTEAFFGQGTRLTVV.

The J gene is TRBJ1-6, the V gene TRBV19; D perhaps matches TRBD1 (6 bases). The germline V gene encodes CDR1 LNHDA and CDR2 SQIVND (reference sequence). Trimming removed 11 bases from V and 0 bases from J, with 20 bases in between. The CDR3 has 17 residues. In DNA form, the CDR3 reads TGTGCCTGGAGAAGCGGGACACCAAGCTCCTATAATTCACCCCTCCACTTT. It translates to CAWRSGTPSSYNSPLHF.

The chain couples TRBV5-1 to TRBJ2-3; a weak D match, TRBD1 (6 bases). CDR1 SGHRS and CDR2 YFSETQ come from the germline V gene. The CDR3 loop spans 13 amino acids. Trimming cost V 1 base and J 4 bases, with 7 bases left between them. The CDR3 DNA is TGCGCCAGCAGCTTGAGGGGGTCAGATACGCAGTATTTT. This codes for CASSLRGSDTQYF.

The rearrangement joins TRBV12-3 or TRBV12-4 to TRBJ2-7; possibly TRBD2 for D (6 bases). This CDR3 spans 12 amino acids. The V end lost 4 bases, the J end lost 3 bases, and 7 bases lay between the germline ends. CDR3 bases: TGTGCCAGCAGTTCGGGGGACTACGAGCAGTACTTC. This encodes CASSSGDYEQYF.

This clonotype occurred many times. J is TRBJ1-2 and V is TRBV12-3 or TRBV12-4; 7 bases fit TRBD1. Trimming at V came to 7 bases and at J to 4 bases, leaving 6 bases not matched to a gene. CDR3 length: 13 residues. This chain's CDR3 is CASTPDRVYGYTF. In DNA, the CDR3 is TGTGCCAGCACCCCTGACAGGGTCTATGGCTACACCTTC.

This clonotype was observed at least ten times. The V gene is TRBV5-5, the J gene TRBJ1-5; 9 nucleotides match TRBD1. Germline CDR1 is SGHKS and CDR2 is YYEKEE (reference sequence). With 3 bases clipped from V and 3 bases from J, the junction kept 4 bases outside the gene matches. The CDR3 extends over 15 amino acids. CDR3: CASSYGTGNNQPQHF. DNA of the CDR3: TGTGCCAGCAGCTACGGGACAGGGAACAATCAGCCCCAGCATTTT.

This clonotype was seen at least ten times. The chain has TRBV4-1 and TRBJ1-1, with a tentative D call TRBD1 (6 bases). There are 15 residues in the CDR3. Trimming left V 0 bases short and J 3 bases short, with 11 bases between. From germline, CDR1 is MGHRA and CDR2 YSYEKL. CDR3 sequence (DNA): TGCGCCAGCAGCCAAGATGGGGGCTTGGACACTGAAGCTTTCTTT. This codes for CASSQDGGLDTEAFF.

This clonotype appeared many times. The V call is TRBV7-9, the J call TRBJ2-2; possible D gene TRBD2, 6 bases. CDR3 size: 14 residues. V lost 5 bases and J lost 2, with 9 bases in between. Germline V gives CDR1 SEHNR, CDR2 FQNEAQ (reference sequence). The CDR3 DNA reads as TGTGCCAGCAGCCGACTAGGTAACACCGGGGAGCTGTTTTTT. Amino acids: CASSRLGNTGELFF.

The CDR3 is CASSSQTGGRTGELFF. Here the CDR3 DNA reads TGTGCCAGCAGTTCCCAGACAGGGGGCCGGACCGGGGAGCTGTTTTTT. This chain links TRBV12-3 or TRBV12-4 with TRBJ2-2, with 10 bases matching TRBD1. After removal of 4 bases from V and 5 bases from J, the junction contained 7 bases not matched to a gene. The CDR3 is 16 amino acids.

This clonotype was seen once. The V and J genes are TRBV12-3 or TRBV12-4 and TRBJ2-3, with TRBD1 identical over 10 bases. The CDR3 is 14 residues long. Unmatched junction bases numbered 5, after V lost 5 bases and J lost 6 bases. The CDR3 region is CASSQGQGGDTQYF. In DNA form, the CDR3 reads TGTGCCAGCAGTCAAGGACAGGGGGGGGATACGCAGTATTTT.

The chain recombines TRBV20-1 with TRBJ2-5, with 7 bases matching TRBD2. The V segment lost 4 bases and the J segment 5 bases; nucleotides outside the gene matches: 7. The CDR3 has 13 amino acids. Germline loops: CDR1 DFQATT, CDR2 SNEGSKA (reference sequence). CDR3 sequence (DNA): TGCAGTGCTACCCGCGGGGGACCGGAGACCCAGTACTTC. Its translation: CSATRGGPETQYF.

This clonotype has at least ten counts. The V gene is TRBV11-2, the J gene TRBJ2-5; tentative D call: TRBD1 (5 bases). The CDR3 consists of 14 residues. The ends were cut back, 5 bases at V and 2 bases at J, with 12 bases in the middle. CDR1 SGHAT and CDR2 FQNNGV come from the germline V gene. The CDR3: CASSLQAIQETQYF. CDR3 nucleotides: TGTGCCAGCAGCCTACAGGCTATTCAAGAGACCCAGTACTTC.

This clonotype has ten or more counts. The genes are TRBV5-1 and TRBJ2-2, with D possibly matching TRBD2 (6 bases). Germline V gene data show CDR1 as SGHRS and CDR2 as YFSETQ. The CDR3 has 17 amino acids. Trimming shortened V by 9 bases and J by 3 bases, and 24 bases separated the two germline ends. CDR3 residues: CATAPFRDSIYTGELFF. The CDR3 coding sequence is TGCGCCACCGCACCATTCCGGGACTCGATATACACCGGGGAGCTGTTTTTT. The full variable domain, completed using reference TRBV5-1 and TRBJ2-2, is KAGVTQTPRYLIKTRGQQVTLSCSPISGHRSVSWYQQTPGQGLQFLFEYFSETQRNKGNFPGRFSGRQFSNSRSEMNVSTLELGDSALYLCATAPFRDSIYTGELFFGEGSRLTVL.

This clonotype was counted ten times or more. The chain uses TRBV28 and TRBJ1-3; 7 nucleotides match TRBD1. The V gene end was trimmed by 3 bases and the J gene end by 5 bases; junction bases not matched to a gene: 10. Germline CDR1 and CDR2: MDHEN and SYDVKM. CDR3 length: 16 amino acids. This CDR3 reads CASSLEPWGQRNTIYF. CDR3 DNA sequence: TGTGCCAGCAGTTTGGAGCCTTGGGGACAGAGAAACACCATATATTTT.

This clonotype was recorded many times. This chain's CDR3 is CASSQVERGVYPTTF. The CDR3 nucleotides read TGTGCCAGCAGCCAAGTGGAGCGCGGTGTGTATCCGACCACCTTC. The chain recombines TRBV4-2 with TRBJ1-2, with D hard to call. The CDR3 is 15 amino acids. V gave up 1 base and J gave up 13 bases, with 22 bases separating them. The V gene's germline CDR1 is LGHNA and CDR2 YNFKEQ.

The chain joins TRBV5-1 to TRBJ2-7, with a weak D call TRBD1 (5 bases). The CDR3 sequence is 13 residues long. Germline V lookup: CDR1 SGHRS, CDR2 YFSETQ. V lost 1 base, J lost 5 bases, and 10 bases lay in between. The CDR3 loop is CASSLRQFHEQYF. In DNA, the CDR3 is TGCGCCAGCAGCTTGAGACAGTTCCACGAGCAGTACTTC. The full variable domain, its missing parts supplied by reference TRBV5-1 and TRBJ2-7, is KAGVTQTPRYLIKTRGQQVTLSCSPISGHRSVSWYQQTPGQGLQFLFEYFSETQRNKGNFPGRFSGRQFSNSRSEMNVSTLELGDSALYLCASSLRQFHEQYFGPGTRLTVT.

There are many counts of this clonotype. V usage is TRBV24-1 and J usage is TRBJ1-2; D possibly corresponds to TRBD1 (5 bases). The CDR3 covers 13 residues. V lost 5 bases to trimming and J lost 4 bases, with 10 bases between them. Germline CDR1 KGHDR, CDR2 SFDVKD. CDR3 sequence (DNA): TGTGCCACCAGTGTTGACAGATTCTATGGCTACACCTTC. Amino acids: CATSVDRFYGYTF.

This clonotype was detected many times. This rearrangement joins TRBV7-2 to TRBJ2-5; 11 bases match TRBD1. The germline V gene encodes CDR1 SGHTA and CDR2 FQGNSA. V gave up 4 bases and J gave up 5 bases; unmatched junction bases: 6. This CDR3 spans 15 amino acids. CDR3 sequence (DNA): TGTGCCAGCAGCTACCGGGACAGGGGGTCCGAGACCCAGTACTTC. Protein sequence: CASSYRDRGSETQYF.

The V gene is TRBV11-1, the J gene TRBJ2-2, with D uncertain. The V gene lost 5 bases and the J gene lost 0 bases, with 13 bases spanning the gap. Looked up from germline, CDR1 is SGHAT and CDR2 is FQDESV (reference sequence). This CDR3 comprises 16 residues. CDR3: CASSDFGAANTGELFF. CDR3 nucleotide sequence: TGTGCCAGCAGCGATTTTGGCGCCGCGAACACCGGGGAGCTGTTTTTT.

The CDR3 region has the DNA TGTGCCAGCAGCTTTCCCCCCCCCAATGAGCAGTTCTTC. Its protein is CASSFPPPNEQFF. J is TRBJ2-1 and V is TRBV11-2; D remains ambiguous. The CDR3 covers 13 residues. Germline V gene data show CDR1 as SGHAT and CDR2 as FQNNGV. V dropped 3 bases and J dropped 6 bases, with 9 bases sitting between them.

As regards this clonotype: Being one base from a much bigger clone, this may be a read error. The chain is built from TRBV5-5 and TRBJ1-5; D may be TRBD1 (6 bases). CDR1 and CDR2 from the germline V gene are SGHKS and YYEKEE (reference sequence). This CDR3 region has 17 residues. CDR3 bases: TGTGCCAACAGCTCATCATTTACAGGGTATAGCAATCAGCCCCAGCATTTT. Its translation is CANSSSFTGYSNQPQHF.

The chain's CDR3 is CATSSHRETNSPLHF. The CDR3 DNA is TGTGCCACCAGCAGCCACAGGGAAACTAATTCACCCCTCCACTTT. The gene calls are TRBV15 and TRBJ1-6; weak D call: TRBD1 (6 bases). The CDR3 loop spans 15 amino acids. Germline CDR1 reads LNHNV; CDR2 reads YYDKDF (reference sequence). V lost 3 bases, J lost 6 bases, and 12 bases lay in between.

The chain carries TRBV20-1 and TRBJ2-7; TRBD2 aligns across 11 bases. The germline CDR1 and CDR2 sequences are DFQATT and SNEGSKA (reference sequence). The CDR3 runs to 15 residues. J gave up 3 bases and V 0 bases, and 4 bases lay outside the gene matches. The CDR3 reads CSAREGLAAVYEQYF. The CDR3 DNA sequence: TGCAGTGCTAGAGAGGGACTAGCGGCAGTCTACGAGCAGTACTTC.

Regarding this clonotype: Compared with germline, one end of the junction differs, possibly owing to a read error. The CDR3, as DNA: TGTGCCAACAGCCATTTCGACAGGGTGGAAGAGACCCAGTACTTC. Amino acids: CANSHFDRVEETQYF. The chain couples TRBV4-2 to TRBJ2-5, with 7 nucleotides matching TRBD1. CDR1 is LGHNA and CDR2 is YNFKEQ in the germline V gene. The CDR3 consists of 15 residues.

The CDR3, as DNA: TGTGCCAGCAGCACCGGGACAGGGGGCAAAAACATTCAGTACTTC. This codes for CASSTGTGGKNIQYF. The chain employs TRBV7-6 and TRBJ2-4, with 11 nucleotides matching TRBD1. Germline values: CDR1 SGHVS, CDR2 FNYEAQ. The CDR3 contains 15 residues. Unmatched junction bases numbered 3, after V lost 5 bases and J lost 3 bases.

This clonotype was seen repeatedly, ten times or more. The chain combines TRBV3-1 with TRBJ1-1; D not certain. Trimming took 7 bases from V and 5 from J, leaving 17 bases between them. The CDR3 sequence is 14 residues long. CDR1 and CDR2 from the germline V gene are LGHDT and YNNKEL (reference sequence). This CDR3 is CASTGMGGITEAFF. The CDR3 DNA follows: TGTGCCAGCACCGGTATGGGAGGGATAACTGAAGCTTTCTTT.

Regarding this clonotype: The CDR3 carries no conserved terminal phenylalanine or tryptophan, so it likely arises from a read error. No DNA is shown, since the ends of the CDR3 on it are uncertain; the CDR3 is the one TCRdb lists. V gene TRBV15 combines with J gene TRBJ1-2; the table's D call, TRBD1, has no DNA check behind it. The CDR3 spans 10 residues, counting both ends. Germline lookup yields CDR1 LNHNV and CDR2 YYDKDF (reference sequence). The CDR3 here is CATSSPGDTY.